The clone carrying this TCR beta chain was observed a handful of times. J gave up 5 bases and V 2 bases, and 2 bases lay outside the gene matches. This CDR3 is built from 14 residues. Germline V gene sequence: CDR1 MNHEY, CDR2 SVGEGT. This entry comes from a study of blood T cell repertoires in COVID-19. Clinical histories supplied by participants themselves formed the basis of cohort assignment. Produced via immunoSEQ multiplex PCR; TCRdb's table is partial and in-frame only. The sample records around 250,000 clones, around nine tenths being singletons. The sample consisted of PBMCs or T cells enriched from blood (not recorded which). The V gene is TRBV6-2 or TRBV6-3, the J gene TRBJ2-2, with 7 bases fitting TRBD1. This TCR was sampled from a woman aged 40 to 50 who had been exposed to COVID-19. The CDR3 loop reads CASSYGTETGELFF. The CDR3 DNA follows: TGTGCCAGCAGTTACGGGACAGAGACCGGGGAGCTGTTTTTT.